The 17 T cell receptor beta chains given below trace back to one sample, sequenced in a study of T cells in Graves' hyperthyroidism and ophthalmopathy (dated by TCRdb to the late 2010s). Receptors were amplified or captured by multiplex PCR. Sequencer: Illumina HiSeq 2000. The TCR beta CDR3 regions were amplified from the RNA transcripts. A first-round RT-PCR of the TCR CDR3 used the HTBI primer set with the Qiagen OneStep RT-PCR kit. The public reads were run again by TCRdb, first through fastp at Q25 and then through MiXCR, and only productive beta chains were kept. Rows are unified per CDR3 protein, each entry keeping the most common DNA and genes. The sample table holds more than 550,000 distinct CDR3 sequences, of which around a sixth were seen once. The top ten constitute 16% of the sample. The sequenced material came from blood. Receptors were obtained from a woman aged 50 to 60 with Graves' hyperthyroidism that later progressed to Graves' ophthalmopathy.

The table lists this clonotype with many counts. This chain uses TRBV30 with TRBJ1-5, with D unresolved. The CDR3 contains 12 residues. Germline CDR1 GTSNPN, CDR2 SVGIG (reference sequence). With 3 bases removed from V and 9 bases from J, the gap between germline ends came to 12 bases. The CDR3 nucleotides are TGTGCCTGGAGAGGGCAGGCCGGGCCCCAGCATTTT. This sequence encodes CAWRGQAGPQHF.

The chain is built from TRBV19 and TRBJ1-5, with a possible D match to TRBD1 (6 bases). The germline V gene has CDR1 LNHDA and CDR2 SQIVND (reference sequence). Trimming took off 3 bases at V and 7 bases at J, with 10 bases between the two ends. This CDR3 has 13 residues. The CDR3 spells CASSIDRRQPQHF. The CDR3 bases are TGTGCCAGTAGTATTGACAGGAGACAGCCCCAGCATTTT.

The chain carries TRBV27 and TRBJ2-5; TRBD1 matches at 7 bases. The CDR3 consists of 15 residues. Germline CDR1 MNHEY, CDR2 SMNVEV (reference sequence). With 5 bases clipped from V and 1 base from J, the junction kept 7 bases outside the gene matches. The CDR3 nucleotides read TGTGCCAGCAGTCTGACAGGGCTCATCCAAGAGACCCAGTACTTC. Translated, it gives CASSLTGLIQETQYF.

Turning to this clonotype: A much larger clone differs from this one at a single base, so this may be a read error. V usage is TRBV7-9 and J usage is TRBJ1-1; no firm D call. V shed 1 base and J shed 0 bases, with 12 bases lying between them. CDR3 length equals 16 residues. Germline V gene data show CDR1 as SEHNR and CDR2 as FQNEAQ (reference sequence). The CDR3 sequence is CASSLDLPRMNTEAFF. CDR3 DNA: TGTGCCAGCAGCTTAGATCTTCCCAGAATGAACACTGAAGCTTTCTTT.

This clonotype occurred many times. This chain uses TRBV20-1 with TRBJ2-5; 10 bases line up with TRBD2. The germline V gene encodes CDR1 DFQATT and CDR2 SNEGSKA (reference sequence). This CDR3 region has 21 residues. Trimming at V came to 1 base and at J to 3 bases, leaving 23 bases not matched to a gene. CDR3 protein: CSARGITSGEISSLSEETQYF. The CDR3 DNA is TGCAGTGCTAGAGGCATAACTAGCGGGGAAATCTCTTCCCTTAGTGAAGAGACCCAGTACTTC.

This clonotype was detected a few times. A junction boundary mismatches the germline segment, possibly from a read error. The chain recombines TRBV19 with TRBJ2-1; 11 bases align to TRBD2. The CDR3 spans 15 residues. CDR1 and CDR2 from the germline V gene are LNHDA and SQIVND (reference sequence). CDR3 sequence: CASGITSGGYNEQFF. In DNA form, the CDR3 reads TGTGCCAGTGGTATTACTAGCGGGGGCTACAATGAGCAGTTCTTC.

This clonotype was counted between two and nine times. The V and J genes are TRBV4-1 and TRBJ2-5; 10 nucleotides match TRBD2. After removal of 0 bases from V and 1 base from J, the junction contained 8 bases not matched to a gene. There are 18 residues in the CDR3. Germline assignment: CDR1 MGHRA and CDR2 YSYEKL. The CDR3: CASSQEGPSGGTQETQYF. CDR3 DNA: TGCGCCAGCAGCCAAGAAGGGCCTAGCGGGGGAACCCAAGAGACCCAGTACTTC.

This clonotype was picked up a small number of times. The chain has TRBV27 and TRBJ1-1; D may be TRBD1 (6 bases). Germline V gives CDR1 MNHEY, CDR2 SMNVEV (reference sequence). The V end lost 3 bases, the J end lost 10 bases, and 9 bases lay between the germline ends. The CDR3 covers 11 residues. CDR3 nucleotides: TGTGCCAGCAGTTTCCGGGGGGCAGCTTTCTTT. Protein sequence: CASSFRGAAFF.

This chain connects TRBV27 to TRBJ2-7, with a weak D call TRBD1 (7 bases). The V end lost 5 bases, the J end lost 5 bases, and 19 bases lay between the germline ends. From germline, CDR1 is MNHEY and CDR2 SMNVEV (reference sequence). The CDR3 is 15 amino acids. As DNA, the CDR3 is TGTGCCAGCAGTCCTCGGTTGGGCAGGGGGGACGAGCAGTACTTC. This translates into CASSPRLGRGDEQYF.

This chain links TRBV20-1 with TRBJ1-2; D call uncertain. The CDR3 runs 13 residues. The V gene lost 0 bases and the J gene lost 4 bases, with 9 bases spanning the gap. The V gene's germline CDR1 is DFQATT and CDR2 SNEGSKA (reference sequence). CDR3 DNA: TGCAGTGCTAGAGACCCCTTTGGCTATGGCTACACCTTC. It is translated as CSARDPFGYGYTF.

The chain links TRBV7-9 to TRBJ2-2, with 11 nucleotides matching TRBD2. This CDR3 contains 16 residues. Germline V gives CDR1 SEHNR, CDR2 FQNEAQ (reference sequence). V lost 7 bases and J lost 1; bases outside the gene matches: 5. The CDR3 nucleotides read TGTGCCAGCAACGAGGGACTAGCGGTGAACACCGGGGAGCTGTTTTTT. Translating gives CASNEGLAVNTGELFF.

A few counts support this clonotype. The chain's CDR3 is CASSLAGSYLEAFF. CDR3 in DNA: TGCGCCAGCAGCTTGGCAGGGTCCTATCTTGAAGCTTTCTTT. This sequence joins TRBV5-1 and TRBJ1-1; possible D gene TRBD1, 5 bases. This CDR3 contains 14 residues. Trimming removed 0 bases from V and 7 bases from J, with 13 bases in between. Germline CDR1 and CDR2: SGHRS and YFSETQ.

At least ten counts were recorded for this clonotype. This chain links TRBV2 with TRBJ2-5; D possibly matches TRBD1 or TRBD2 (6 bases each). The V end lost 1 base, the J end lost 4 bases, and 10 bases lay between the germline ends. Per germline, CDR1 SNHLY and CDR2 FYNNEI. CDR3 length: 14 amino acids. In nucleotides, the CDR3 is TGTGCCAGCAGTGAAGTGGGGGGCCGAGAGACCCAGTACTTC. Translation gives CASSEVGGRETQYF.

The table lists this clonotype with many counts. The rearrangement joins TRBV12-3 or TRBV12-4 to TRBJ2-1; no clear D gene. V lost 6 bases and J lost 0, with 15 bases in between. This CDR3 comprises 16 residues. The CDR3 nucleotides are TGTGCCAGCAGCCTCCTCAGGTCTAGCTCCTACAATGAGCAGTTCTTC. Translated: CASSLLRSSSYNEQFF.

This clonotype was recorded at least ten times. The CDR3 DNA is TGTGCCAGCAGCTTAGCGGATCCCGGGACAGGGTTCGGCTACACCTTC. This codes for CASSLADPGTGFGYTF. V usage is TRBV7-8 and J usage is TRBJ1-2; 9 bases are shared with TRBD1. Losses at the gene ends were 0 bases for V and 8 bases for J; bases not matched to a gene: 10. The CDR3 totals 16 residues. CDR1 and CDR2 from the germline V gene are SGHVS and FQNEAQ.

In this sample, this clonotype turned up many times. CDR3 sequence reads: CAWSVKLDTEAFF. DNA of the CDR3: TGTGCCTGGAGTGTAAAACTGGACACTGAAGCTTTCTTT. The chain combines TRBV30 with TRBJ1-1; D is uncertain. Germline V gene sequence: CDR1 GTSNPN, CDR2 SVGIG (reference sequence). The CDR3 extends over 13 amino acids. The V and J ends lost 0 bases and 3 bases respectively, with 8 bases between them.

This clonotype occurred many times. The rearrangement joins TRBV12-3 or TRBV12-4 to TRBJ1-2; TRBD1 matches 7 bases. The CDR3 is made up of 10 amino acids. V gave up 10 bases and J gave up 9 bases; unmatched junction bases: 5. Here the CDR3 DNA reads TGTGCCACGTACAGGGGCCGCTACACCTTC. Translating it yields CATYRGRYTF.